This paragraph covers one T cell receptor (beta chain) sequence. It has no known antigen specificity. Nothing much larger sits one base from this clone, and base qualities are not available. This sample is part of a study of T cell responses to AZD1222 COVID-19 vaccine (dated by TCRdb to the early 2020s). A note on the overall study: AZD1222 recipients with second doses at about 4 weeks or about 12 weeks were pooled, because spike-specific TCR depth and breadth did not differ between schedules. TCR sequencing covered roughly 230 trial participants: roughly 200 given two doses of AZD1222 and around 25 given two doses of MenACWY control vaccine. Trial participants were enrolled into age subgroups of 18-55, 56-69 and 70-plus years, which contained about 150, 28 and 57 TCR-sequenced participants, respectively.

The CDR3 numbers 15 residues from cysteine through phenylalanine. Solely the CDR3 DNA is kept, with 45 bases framed from the first base. CDR1 and CDR2 (SGHRS, YFSETQ) derive from the germline V gene. The V end gives up 0 bases and the J end 6 bases, leaving 3 bases in the junction not matched to a gene. Study-wide conclusions, independent of this receptor: The 56-69-year group was small, and its depth increase did not reach significance, likely because of low power. Vaccine-associated CD4 TCRs spanned the whole spike protein, with dominant responses in regions 160-218 and 743-854. Reportedly, almost half of the unique spike-specific TCRs recognized epitopes lying outside the regions that are mutated in the B.1.351 and B.1.1.7 variants. Only five or six AZD1222 recipients were SARS-CoV-2 seropositive at baseline, limiting conclusions about previously exposed vaccinees. Participants were mostly white British, with more females than males. The authors suggested clonal diversity may have been underestimated. After two AZD1222 doses, both the breadth and the depth of spike-specific TCRs were significantly higher than at day 0 and than in MenACWY recipients. Because no samples from the day 14 peak response were available, repertoires could be characterized only after the peak T cell response.

The CDR3 regions of human TCRbeta chains were subjected to immunosequencing. On the authors' methods: TCRs in the repertoires were matched against a reference library of SARS-CoV-2-specific TCRs that had been generated with the MIRA antigen-specificity platform. Breadth was defined as the fraction of unique TCRs that were SARS-CoV-2-associated. Depth was defined as the fraction of total T cells that were SARS-CoV-2-associated. Using the MIRA data, every spike-specific TCR was mapped to the spike region that the TCR reacted to and assigned to either a CD4 or a CD8 class. Log10-transformed breadth and depth values were compared by one-way ANOVA with Sidak's multiple comparisons tests. Drawn from immuneACCESS, this table holds only the in-frame rearrangements with V and J called that TCRdb kept. Clones are partly lost; checked studies trace under half to an unresolved V gene and leave the rest unexplained. V, J and clone size were drawn from that table, and D and trimming were deduced from the DNA. The sample contains approximately 140,000 clones, 94% of them found a single time. Of the sample, about 1.3% falls within the top ten clones.

This specimen's time point label, interpreted: baseline before first vaccination. The vaccinee samples were drawn from two UK trials, COV001 and COV002, one of which was a single-blind randomized controlled phase 2/3 trial testing AZD1222 (ChAdOx1 nCoV-19) in healthy adults. Trial participant PBMC samples were collected at day 0 and day 28 after the second dose for TCRbeta chain sequencing. The sequence links TRBV5-1 to TRBJ2-2, and 9 junction bases match TRBD1. The starting material was peripheral blood, obtained on day 0 of AZD1222 vaccination. The receptor comes from an adult in good health. The DNA sequence is given as TGCGCCAGCAGCTTGGAGGGACAGGGAGCCGGGGAGCTGTTTTTT. The translation is CASSLEGQGAGELFF.